This is a list of T cell receptor beta chains from one sample in a study of control samples from healthy donors and cancer patients. Some clones are missing from TCRdb's copy, which holds only in-frame ones; the method was immunoSEQ multiplex PCR. The data contain about 34,000 clones, about 85% of them singletons. The sequenced sample was PBMCs. The source of these receptors is a woman between 40 and 50 years old with lung cancer. CDR3s include the opening cysteine and the closing phenylalanine or tryptophan. The D gene is left open where the match is weak. Expanded clones get a size class; other rows say once, few or many, or leave the size out.

>NA|TRBJ1-2|TRBV30|NA
CAWSRQAATYGYTF
TGTGCCTGGAGTAGACAGGCAGCGACCTATGGCTACACCTTC
>NA|TRBJ1-6|TRBV2|NA
CASSQTASGLYSPLHF
TGTGCCAGCAGTCAAACCGCCTCAGGGTTATATTCACCCCTCCACTTT
>NA|TRBJ2-2|TRBV5-6|NA
CASTGVGELFF
TGTGCCAGCACGGGAGTCGGGGAGCTGTTTTTT
>NA|TRBJ2-1|TRBV27|NA
CASSSLGGGYNEQFF
TGTGCCAGCAGTTCCTTGGGGGGCGGCTACAATGAGCAGTTCTTC
>NA|TRBJ1-6|TRBV28|NA
CASSLGQLDSPLHF
TGTGCCAGCAGTTTAGGACAATTGGATTCACCCCTCCACTTT
>TRBD2|TRBJ2-3|TRBV7-3|NA
CASSLSSGGTDTQYF
TGTGCCAGCAGCTTATCTAGCGGGGGCACAGATACGCAGTATTTT
>NA|TRBJ2-3|TRBV9|NA
CASSVVAYSDTQYF
TGTGCCAGCAGCGTAGTTGCTTACTCAGATACGCAGTATTTT
>NA|TRBJ1-1|TRBV5-5|NA
CASRAGMGAEAEAFF
TGTGCCAGCAGAGCCGGGATGGGGGCTGAAGCTGAAGCTTTCTTT
>NA|TRBJ1-5|TRBV2|few
CASTGFDQPQHF
TGTGCCAGCACGGGGTTTGATCAGCCCCAGCATTTT
>NA|TRBJ1-1|TRBV7-2|NA
CASSLGGNLNTEAFF
TGTGCCAGCAGCTTAGGGGGAAATCTGAACACTGAAGCTTTCTTT
>TRBD1|TRBJ1-4|TRBV9|NA
CASSVGPDRGEKLFF
TGTGCCAGCAGCGTAGGTCCGGACAGGGGCGAAAAACTGTTTTTT